A selection of T cell receptor beta chains follows, all from one sample in a study of cytomegalovirus exposure and HLA in healthy donors. Clones were read by immunoSEQ multiplex PCR, and TCRdb kept only the in-frame ones, dropping some. The sample lists fewer than 200,000 clones; about 81% were seen once. Specimen: PBMCs. The receptors were gathered from a woman aged 25 to 39 in good health and CMV-seronegative. Each CDR3 is given with its conserved first and last residue. Each record gives: J gene, clone size, D gene, V gene, CDR3 DNA, CDR3 protein. A D gene is named only where the DNA matches it firmly. Part of the rows lack a size; the others show once, few, many or a class for expanded clones.

j_call: TRBJ2-1; clone_size: .; d_call: TRBD2; v_call: TRBV7-9; cdr3_nt: TGTGCCAGCACCCTAGCACTAGCGGGCCTCCACAATGAGCAGTTCTTC; cdr3_aa: CASTLALAGLHNEQFF
j_call: TRBJ2-7; clone_size: .; d_call: .; v_call: TRBV5-1; cdr3_nt: TGCGCCAGCAGCTTGGCCTTAGGAGCCTACGAGCAGTACTTC; cdr3_aa: CASSLALGAYEQYF
j_call: TRBJ2-2; clone_size: once; d_call: .; v_call: TRBV28; cdr3_nt: TGTGCCAGCAGCCAACCCGGGGGACGGGGGGAGCTGTTTTTT; cdr3_aa: CASSQPGGRGELFF
j_call: TRBJ2-7; clone_size: few; d_call: TRBD2; v_call: TRBV6-5; cdr3_nt: TGTGCCAGCAGATTAGGGACTAGCGGATCCTACGAGCAGTACTTC; cdr3_aa: CASRLGTSGSYEQYF
j_call: TRBJ1-1; clone_size: .; d_call: .; v_call: TRBV19; cdr3_nt: TGTGCCAGTAGTCATTTACAGGGGAACACTGAAGCTTTCTTT; cdr3_aa: CASSHLQGNTEAFF
j_call: TRBJ2-1; clone_size: .; d_call: TRBD2; v_call: TRBV14; cdr3_nt: TGTGCCAGCAGCCGCGGACTAGCGGGGAATGAGCAGTTCTTC; cdr3_aa: CASSRGLAGNEQFF
j_call: TRBJ1-2; clone_size: .; d_call: TRBD1; v_call: TRBV19; cdr3_nt: TGTGCCAGTAGAGGCGGAACAGGGGGCGCATTTATCTATGGCTACACCTTC; cdr3_aa: CASRGGTGGAFIYGYTF
j_call: TRBJ1-1; clone_size: .; d_call: .; v_call: TRBV14; cdr3_nt: TGTGCCAGCAGCCCCAGGGTGGTGAACACTGAAGCTTTCTTT; cdr3_aa: CASSPRVVNTEAFF
j_call: TRBJ2-3; clone_size: .; d_call: TRBD1; v_call: TRBV5-1; cdr3_nt: TGCGCCAGCAGCTTCGGGACAGCTACAGATACGCAGTATTTT; cdr3_aa: CASSFGTATDTQYF
j_call: TRBJ2-1; clone_size: .; d_call: TRBD1; v_call: TRBV5-4; cdr3_nt: TGTGCCAGCAGCTTGACAGGGGAAATTTCCTACAATGAGCAGTTCTTC; cdr3_aa: CASSLTGEISYNEQFF
j_call: TRBJ2-3; clone_size: .; d_call: .; v_call: TRBV28; cdr3_nt: TGTGCCAGCAGTCTCCCGTCTGCAGATACGCAGTATTTT; cdr3_aa: CASSLPSADTQYF
j_call: TRBJ2-5; clone_size: few; d_call: .; v_call: TRBV2; cdr3_nt: TGTGCCAGCAGTGTTGGGCCGGAGACCCAGTACTTC; cdr3_aa: CASSVGPETQYF
j_call: TRBJ1-5; clone_size: .; d_call: .; v_call: TRBV19; cdr3_nt: TGTGCCAGTAGTAATGAACAGGTCGTTTATAGCAATCAGCCCCAGCATTTT; cdr3_aa: CASSNEQVVYSNQPQHF
j_call: TRBJ2-7; clone_size: .; d_call: .; v_call: TRBV7-2; cdr3_nt: TGTGCCAGCACCCCCCCGGGACACCACTACGAGCAGTACTTC; cdr3_aa: CASTPPGHHYEQYF
j_call: TRBJ2-7; clone_size: .; d_call: .; v_call: TRBV29-1; cdr3_nt: TGCAGCGCCGCCAGACCAGGGGCTACCTACGAGCAGTACTTC; cdr3_aa: CSAARPGATYEQYF
j_call: TRBJ2-2; clone_size: .; d_call: .; v_call: TRBV7-2; cdr3_nt: TGTGCCAGCAGCCCTCTAGCGAACACCGGGGAGCTGTTTTTT; cdr3_aa: CASSPLANTGELFF
j_call: TRBJ1-2; clone_size: .; d_call: TRBD1; v_call: TRBV28; cdr3_nt: TGTGCCAGCAGTTTCAGCACAGGGGGTAATGGCTACACCTTC; cdr3_aa: CASSFSTGGNGYTF
j_call: TRBJ2-7; clone_size: .; d_call: .; v_call: TRBV12-5; cdr3_nt: TGTGCTAGTGGTTTGAACCACAGCCCCTACGAGCAGTACTTC; cdr3_aa: CASGLNHSPYEQYF
j_call: TRBJ2-5; clone_size: .; d_call: TRBD2; v_call: TRBV4-3; cdr3_nt: TGCGCCAGCAGCCAAGAGATTAGCGGGGGCCCGGGGACCCAGTACTTC; cdr3_aa: CASSQEISGGPGTQYF
j_call: TRBJ2-7; clone_size: few; d_call: .; v_call: TRBV11-2; cdr3_nt: TGTGCCAGCAGCAGGGACTTACCTTTTTACGAGCAGTACTTC; cdr3_aa: CASSRDLPFYEQYF
j_call: TRBJ1-2; clone_size: .; d_call: TRBD1; v_call: TRBV5-1; cdr3_nt: TGCGCCAGCACACCCTCCGGGACAGGGGATGGCTACACCTTC; cdr3_aa: CASTPSGTGDGYTF
j_call: TRBJ1-4; clone_size: .; d_call: TRBD1; v_call: TRBV6-1; cdr3_nt: TGTGCCAGCATGGGTTCGACAGGGTATGAAAAACTGTTTTTT; cdr3_aa: CASMGSTGYEKLFF
j_call: TRBJ2-7; clone_size: .; d_call: TRBD2; v_call: TRBV7-3; cdr3_nt: TGTGCCAGCAGCTTACTAGCGGGAGTCGCCTACGAGCAGTACTTC; cdr3_aa: CASSLLAGVAYEQYF
j_call: TRBJ2-3; clone_size: .; d_call: TRBD2; v_call: TRBV2; cdr3_nt: TGTGCCACCCCACCGGGGGGGGGCCTGGGGACTAGCGGGAGGCCACCCACAGATACGCAGTATTTT; cdr3_aa: CATPPGGGLGTSGRPPTDTQYF
j_call: TRBJ1-2; clone_size: once; d_call: TRBD1; v_call: TRBV28; cdr3_nt: TGTGCCAGCAGTTCCCAGGGGGCTGGCTACACCTTC; cdr3_aa: CASSSQGAGYTF
j_call: TRBJ2-5; clone_size: .; d_call: .; v_call: TRBV6-1; cdr3_nt: TGTGCCAGCAGTGACGTGGCAGGGCGAACCCAGTACTTC; cdr3_aa: CASSDVAGRTQYF
j_call: TRBJ1-4; clone_size: few; d_call: .; v_call: TRBV6-5; cdr3_nt: TGTGCCAGCAGTTACTCGACAGGTTATAATGAAAAACTGTTTTTT; cdr3_aa: CASSYSTGYNEKLFF
j_call: TRBJ2-7; clone_size: .; d_call: TRBD2; v_call: TRBV18; cdr3_nt: TGTGCCAGCTCACCAATGGGGGGCATGGGACTAGCGGTACCCTACGAGCAGTACTTC; cdr3_aa: CASSPMGGMGLAVPYEQYF
j_call: TRBJ2-6; clone_size: once; d_call: .; v_call: TRBV6-6; cdr3_nt: TGTGCCGGTGGCGGCACTGGGGCCAACGTCCTGACTTTC; cdr3_aa: CAGGGTGANVLTF
j_call: TRBJ2-1; clone_size: .; d_call: TRBD2; v_call: TRBV30; cdr3_nt: TGTGCCTGGAGTGTTTCTAGCGGGAGCAACAATGAGCAGTTCTTC; cdr3_aa: CAWSVSSGSNNEQFF
j_call: TRBJ2-7; clone_size: once; d_call: TRBD1; v_call: TRBV15; cdr3_nt: TGTGCCACCAGCAGAGATCGAGGACAGGGTTACGAGCAGTACTTC; cdr3_aa: CATSRDRGQGYEQYF
j_call: TRBJ2-3; clone_size: .; d_call: TRBD2; v_call: TRBV5-1; cdr3_nt: TGCGCCAGCAGCTTGGCCGGTAGCGGGGGTTCAGATACGCAGTATTTT; cdr3_aa: CASSLAGSGGSDTQYF
j_call: TRBJ2-1; clone_size: .; d_call: TRBD2; v_call: TRBV7-9; cdr3_nt: TGTGCCAGCAGCTTAGCCGGACTTGCGGGAGGTTCCCATGAGCAGTTCTTC; cdr3_aa: CASSLAGLAGGSHEQFF
j_call: TRBJ1-5; clone_size: .; d_call: .; v_call: TRBV2; cdr3_nt: TGTGCCAGCAACAGGGACAATCAGCCCCAGCATTTT; cdr3_aa: CASNRDNQPQHF
j_call: TRBJ2-1; clone_size: few; d_call: TRBD2; v_call: TRBV5-1; cdr3_nt: TGCGCCAGCAGCTGGAATGCGGGAGGGCCCTCTCACAATGAGCAGTTCTTC; cdr3_aa: CASSWNAGGPSHNEQFF
j_call: TRBJ1-4; clone_size: few; d_call: .; v_call: TRBV27; cdr3_nt: TGTGCCAGCAGAACTTCTCGTGCTAATGAAAAACTGTTTTTT; cdr3_aa: CASRTSRANEKLFF
j_call: TRBJ1-4; clone_size: .; d_call: TRBD1; v_call: TRBV28; cdr3_nt: TGTGCCAGCAGCCGCCGACAGGGGGCGACTAATGAAAAACTGTTTTTT; cdr3_aa: CASSRRQGATNEKLFF